This T cell receptor beta chain was recorded in a study of human T cells and chemical hapten exposure. At the level of the study: Mostly female patients had alopecia areata, totalis or universalis.

Regarding time point: patch test 1, 2 weeks after DPC sensitization. Documented treatment: therapeutic diphenylcyclopropenone sensitization with weekly scalp DPC. Unseparated into fractions, whole blood served as the source from which total RNA was extracted. This clonotype was observed at least ten times. Trimming took 8 bases from V and 3 from J, leaving 8 bases between them. Germline assignment: CDR1 ENHRY and CDR2 SYGVKD. The CDR3 runs to 12 residues. Per the original data handling: With a range of 23,224 to 690,600, the median per sample was around 97,000 TCRs. Using its own MiXCR run on the RACE reads, TCRdb lists one record per CDR3 protein. The authors' filters were not applied to this entry. The profile shows tens of thousands of distinct CDR3 sequences, 9.5% to 12% of them singletons.

The chain combines TRBV10-3 with TRBJ1-5; D uncertain. Sample: whole blood, taken in connection with sensitization to the hapten diphenylcyclopropenone (DPC). The sequence was obtained from a woman between 50 and 59 years old with alopecia areata. Some clones in this sample may be carry-over from other donors' samples. CDR3 DNA sequence: TGTGCCATCTCGCCGACCAATCAGCCCCAGCATTTT. Protein product: CAISPTNQPQHF.